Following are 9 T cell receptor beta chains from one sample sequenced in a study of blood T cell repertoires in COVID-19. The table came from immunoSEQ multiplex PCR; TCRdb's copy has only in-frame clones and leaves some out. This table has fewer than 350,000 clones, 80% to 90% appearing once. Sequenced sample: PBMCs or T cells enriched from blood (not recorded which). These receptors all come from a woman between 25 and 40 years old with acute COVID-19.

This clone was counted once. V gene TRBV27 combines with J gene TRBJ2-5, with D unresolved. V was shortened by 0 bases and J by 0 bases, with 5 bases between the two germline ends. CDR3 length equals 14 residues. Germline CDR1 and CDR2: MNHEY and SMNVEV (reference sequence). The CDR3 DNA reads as TGTGCCAGCAGTTTATCTCTAAACCAAGAGACCCAGTACTTC. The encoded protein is CASSLSLNQETQYF.

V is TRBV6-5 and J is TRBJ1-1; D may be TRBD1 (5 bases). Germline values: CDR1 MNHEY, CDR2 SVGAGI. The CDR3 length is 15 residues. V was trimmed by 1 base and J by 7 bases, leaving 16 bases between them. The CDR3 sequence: CASSYFLGSGNEAFF. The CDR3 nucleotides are TGTGCCAGCAGTTACTTTTTAGGATCAGGGAATGAAGCTTTCTTT.

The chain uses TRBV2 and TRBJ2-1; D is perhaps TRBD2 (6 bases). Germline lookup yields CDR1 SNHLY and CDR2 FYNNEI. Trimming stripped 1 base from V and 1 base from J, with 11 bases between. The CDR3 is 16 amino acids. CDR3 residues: CASSEVAGTSYNEQFF. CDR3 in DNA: TGTGCCAGCAGTGAAGTCGCGGGAACATCCTACAATGAGCAGTTCTTC.

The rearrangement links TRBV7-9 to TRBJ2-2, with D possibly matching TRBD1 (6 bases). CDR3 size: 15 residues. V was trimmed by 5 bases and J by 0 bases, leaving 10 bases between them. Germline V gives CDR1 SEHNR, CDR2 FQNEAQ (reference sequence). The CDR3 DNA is TGTGCCAGCAGCAGGACAGATCCGAACACCGGGGAGCTGTTTTTT. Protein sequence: CASSRTDPNTGELFF.

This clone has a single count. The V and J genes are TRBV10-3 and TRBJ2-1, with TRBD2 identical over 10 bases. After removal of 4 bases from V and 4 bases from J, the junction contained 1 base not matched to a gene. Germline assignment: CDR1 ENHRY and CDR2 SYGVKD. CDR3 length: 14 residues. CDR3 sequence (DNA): TGTGCCATCAGTGGAGCGGGAGGGTACAATGAGCAGTTCTTC. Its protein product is CAISGAGGYNEQFF.

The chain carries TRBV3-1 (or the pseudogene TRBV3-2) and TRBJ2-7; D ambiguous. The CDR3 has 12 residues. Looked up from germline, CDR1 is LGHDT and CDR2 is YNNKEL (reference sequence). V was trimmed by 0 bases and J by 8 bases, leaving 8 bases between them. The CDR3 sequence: CASSQDVNKQYF. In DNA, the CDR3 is TGTGCCAGCAGCCAAGATGTTAATAAGCAGTACTTC.

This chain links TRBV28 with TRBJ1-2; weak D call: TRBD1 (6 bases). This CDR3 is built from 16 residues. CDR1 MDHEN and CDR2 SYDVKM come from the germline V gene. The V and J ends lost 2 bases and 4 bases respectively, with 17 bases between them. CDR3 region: CASSLPSRDMTYGYTF. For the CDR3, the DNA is TGTGCCAGCAGTTTACCCTCTCGGGACATGACCTATGGCTACACCTTC.

CDR3 amino acids: CASSLYALAGVAGELFF. CDR3 sequence (DNA): TGTGCCAGCAGCTTGTACGCTCTAGCGGGAGTTGCCGGGGAGCTGTTTTTT. The chain carries TRBV5-4 and TRBJ2-2; 10 nucleotides align to TRBD2. The CDR3 spans 17 residues. V trimming: 1 base; J trimming: 6 bases; junction bases outside the gene matches: 9. CDR1 and CDR2 from the germline V gene are SGHNT and YYREEE (reference sequence).

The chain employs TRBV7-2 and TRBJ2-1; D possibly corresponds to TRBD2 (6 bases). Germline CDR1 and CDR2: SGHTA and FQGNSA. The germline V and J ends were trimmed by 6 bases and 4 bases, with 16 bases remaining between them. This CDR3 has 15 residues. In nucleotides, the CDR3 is TGTGCCAGCAGGGGCAATAGCGGAATATACAATGAGCAGTTCTTC. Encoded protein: CASRGNSGIYNEQFF.